The entry that follows covers one T cell receptor beta chain sequence. TCRdb ran MiXCR on the RT-PCR reads and lists one entry per CDR3 protein. The sample lists hundreds of thousands of distinct CDR3 sequences; 16% were seen once. Germline V gene sequence: CDR1 SEHNR, CDR2 FQNEAQ (reference sequence). Trimming at V came to 5 bases and at J to 1 base, leaving 11 bases not matched to a gene. This CDR3 spans 17 amino acids. This specimen belongs to a study of patients and donors after allogeneic stem cell transplantation. The sequencing input was blood, either unsorted or a sorted T cell fraction (not recorded which). The chain recombines TRBV7-9 with TRBJ1-5; 7 nucleotides match TRBD1. This TCR was sampled from a human donor who was either an allogeneic HSCT recipient or a stem cell or donor lymphocyte infusion donor (not recorded which). It is not recorded whose cells these are; they may come from a transplant donor. The CDR3 sequence: CASSLISRQGSNQPQHF. CDR3 bases: TGTGCCAGCAGCCTAATCTCTCGACAGGGCAGCAATCAGCCCCAGCATTTT.